These 20 T cell receptor beta chains share one sample of origin, sequenced in a study of circulating CD8 cells and anti-PD-1 response in melanoma. TCR libraries were prepared from roughly 15 ng of total RNA with the QIAseq Immune Repertoire TCR panel. TCRdb fed the reads into MiXCR, producing one record per CDR3 protein. Of hundreds of distinct CDR3 sequences in the sample, roughly 15% are singletons; the top ten hold around 62%. From live CD3+CD8+TCRalphabeta+ cells, four PD-1 and/or TIGIT subsets were sorted. Sample: CD8+ T cells from PBMCs, taken at baseline or after one month of anti-PD-1 therapy (not recorded which). The receptor source for this set is a human donor with melanoma.

A word on this clonotype: A much more abundant neighbour one base away suggests this may be a read error. The rearrangement joins TRBV28 to TRBJ2-7; TRBD1 aligns across 7 bases. CDR3 size: 16 residues. Germline-derived CDR1 and CDR2 are MDHEN and SYDVKM. V was pared by 6 bases and J by 4 bases, with 15 bases of the junction left unmatched. The CDR3 loop is CASRPQTETGFYEQYF. CDR3 DNA: TGTGCCAGCAGACCACAGACCGAGACAGGGTTTTACGAGCAGTACTTC.

About this clonotype itself: This likely comes from a read error, as the CDR3 has no conserved phenylalanine or tryptophan at its end. The chain uses TRBV28 and TRBJ2-7; D possibly corresponds to TRBD1 (7 bases). The length of the CDR3 is 14 residues. Germline V gives CDR1 MDHEN, CDR2 SYDVKM. CDR3 sequence (DNA): TGTGCCGGCAGTTTGGCAGCAGGGGGGTTCGAGCAGTACTCC. Translation gives CAGSLAAGGFEQYS.

By sample share, this clonotype is large. This chain connects TRBV27 to TRBJ2-3; the D gene is possibly TRBD1 (6 bases). From germline, CDR1 is MNHEY and CDR2 SMNVEV (reference sequence). The CDR3 has 17 residues. V gave up 5 bases and J gave up 5 bases, with 23 bases separating them. The chain's CDR3 is CASSLYGVGNRVDTQYF. The CDR3 coding sequence is TGTGCCAGCAGTCTCTACGGGGTGGGCAACAGGGTAGATACGCAGTATTTT.

This clonotype is categorized as large. The chain carries TRBV19 and TRBJ2-1; 8 bases match TRBD2. Germline CDR1 is LNHDA and CDR2 is SQIVND (reference sequence). The J segment lost 2 bases and the V segment lost 6 bases, leaving 6 bases of the junction unmatched. The CDR3 covers 15 residues. Here the CDR3 DNA reads TGTGCCAGTAGCGAACTAGCGGTTCCCTACAATGAGCAGTTCTTC. This gives the protein CASSELAVPYNEQFF. The complete variable domain, with remaining parts taken from reference TRBV19 and TRBJ2-1, reads DGGITQSPKYLFRKEGQNVTLSCEQNLNHDAMYWYRQDPGQGLRLIYYSQIVNDFQKGDIAEGYSVSREKKESFPLTVTSAQKNPTAFYLCASSELAVPYNEQFFGPGTRLTVL.

The chain is built from TRBV29-1 and TRBJ2-1, with TRBD2 matching 7 bases. The ends lost 1 base at V and 6 bases at J; junction bases unmatched: 9. The germline V gene has CDR1 SQVTM and CDR2 ANQGSEA. This CDR3 is built from 15 residues. This CDR3 is CSVEVWERGLNEQFF. In DNA, the CDR3 is TGCAGCGTTGAAGTATGGGAGCGGGGTCTCAATGAGCAGTTCTTC.

Relative to its sample, this clonotype is medium-sized. V and J are TRBV25-1 and TRBJ2-1, with D hard to call. Trimming pared 8 bases from V and 7 bases from J, leaving 9 bases between. The CDR3 sequence is 11 residues long. Germline V gives CDR1 MGHDK, CDR2 SYGVNS. The CDR3 sequence is CASGDSNEQFF. The CDR3 coding sequence is TGTGCCAGCGGGGATTCGAATGAGCAGTTCTTC.

The sample holds a few counts of this clonotype. With a much larger clone just one base away, this may be a read error. The rearrangement uses TRBV28 and TRBJ2-3, with D perhaps matching TRBD1 (5 bases). The J call may not be correct, given that the DNA end is closer to TRBJ1-5. The V gene's germline CDR1 is MDHEN and CDR2 SYDVKM. This CDR3 has 14 residues. This CDR3 is CASSFVSGTDTQHF. As DNA, the CDR3 is TGTGCCAGCAGTTTTGTTAGCGGGACTGATACGCAGCATTTT.

The genes are TRBV14 and TRBJ2-1; TRBD1 or TRBD2 may be the D gene (5 bases each). Germline V gene data show CDR1 as SGHDN and CDR2 as FVKESK. The CDR3 is 14 amino acids. Trimming pared 6 bases from V and 4 bases from J, leaving 13 bases between. The CDR3 DNA reads as TGTGCCAGCAGTCGGGACCACTTATACAATGAGCAGTTCTTC. Protein sequence: CASSRDHLYNEQFF.

By proportion, this clonotype is large. This chain connects TRBV7-9 to TRBJ2-1, with 10 bases that match TRBD2. CDR1 is SEHNR and CDR2 is FQNEAQ in the germline V gene (reference sequence). Germline trimming cut 0 bases from V and 2 bases from J; bases unmatched to any gene: 4. The CDR3 contains 17 residues. The CDR3 nucleotides read TGTGCCAGCAGCTTAGCTCTAGCGGGAGCCGCCTACAATGAGCAGTTCTTC. Translation gives CASSLALAGAAYNEQFF.

The chain carries TRBV28 and TRBJ2-3, with no clear D. Trimming took 10 bases from V and 0 from J, leaving 14 bases between them. The CDR3 extends over 14 amino acids. Germline V CDR1 and CDR2: MDHEN, SYDVKM. In DNA form, the CDR3 reads TGTGCCACCCGTTCCGAGTCTAGCACAGATACGCAGTATTTT. This translates into CATRSESSTDTQYF.

This clonotype is large in the sample. The rearrangement joins TRBV28 to TRBJ2-6; D is undetermined. This CDR3 contains 16 residues. Germline CDR1 MDHEN, CDR2 SYDVKM. V lost 0 bases, J lost 0 bases, and 6 bases lay in between. Here the CDR3 reads CASSLWVSSGANVLTF. CDR3 coding DNA: TGTGCCAGCAGTTTATGGGTTAGCTCTGGGGCCAACGTCCTGACTTTC.

This clonotype ranks as large. CDR3 sequence reads: CASSSIEGRSEEQYF. CDR3 in DNA: TGTGCCAGCAGTTCCATCGAGGGCCGGTCGGAAGAGCAGTACTTC. The J gene is TRBJ2-7, the V gene TRBV28; a possible D gene is TRBD2 (5 bases). V was pared by 4 bases and J by 7 bases, with 20 bases between. Germline CDR1 is MDHEN and CDR2 is SYDVKM. There are 15 residues in the CDR3.

This clonotype is classed as medium-sized. The chain carries TRBV30 and TRBJ2-7; 8 bases agree with TRBD2. Per the germline V gene, CDR1 is GTSNPN and CDR2 is SVGIG (reference sequence). Trimming took 4 bases from V and 6 from J; bases not matched to a gene: 8. This CDR3 comprises 13 residues. The CDR3 region is CAWNQAGAGEQYF. The CDR3 DNA follows: TGTGCCTGGAACCAAGCGGGAGCAGGCGAGCAGTACTTC.

This clonotype is large within its sample. The chain carries TRBV28 and TRBJ2-6; D unresolved. The CDR3 loop spans 13 amino acids. Deletions cut 2 bases from V and 4 bases from J, with 3 bases between. CDR1 is MDHEN, CDR2 SYDVKM, per germline. CDR3 nucleotide sequence: TGTGCCAGCAGTTTAGGGGGGGCCAACGTCCTGACTTTC. Protein product: CASSLGGANVLTF.

The CDR3 protein is CASIPLGSGRDNEQFF. The CDR3 DNA follows: TGTGCCAGCATCCCGCTGGGGAGCGGTAGGGACAATGAGCAGTTCTTC. The chain joins TRBV28 to TRBJ2-1, with D possibly TRBD2 on 5 matching bases. Germline CDR1 and CDR2: MDHEN and SYDVKM. The V end lost 7 bases, the J end lost 5 bases, and 21 bases lay between the germline ends. The CDR3 runs 16 residues.

This sequence joins TRBV7-3 and TRBJ2-1; TRBD2 matches 14 bases. The CDR3 spans 14 residues. J lost 8 bases, V lost 5 bases, and 2 bases had no gene match. Germline CDR1 and CDR2: SGHTA and FQGTGA. The chain's CDR3 is CASSRLAGGYEQFF. CDR3 bases: TGTGCCAGCAGCCGACTAGCGGGAGGGTATGAGCAGTTCTTC. The full variable domain, in which reference TRBV7-3 and TRBJ2-1 provide the parts outside the CDR3, is GAGVSQTPSNKVTEKGKYVELRCDPISGHTALYWYRQSLGQGPEFLIYFQGTGAADDSGLPNDRFFAVRPEGSVSTLKIQRTERGDSAVYLCASSRLAGGYEQFFGPGTRLTVL.

Details on this clonotype: This could be a read error, since a much larger clone is one nucleotide away. The V call is TRBV2, the J call TRBJ2-7; D not certain. Trimming pared 10 bases from V and 0 bases from J, leaving 16 bases between. Germline lookup yields CDR1 SNHLY and CDR2 FYNNEI. The CDR3 has 14 amino acids. The CDR3 here is CANSPVQSSYEQYF. The CDR3 DNA sequence: TGTGCCAACAGCCCGGTCCAAAGCTCCTACGAGCAGTACTTC.

This clonotype counts as medium-sized (0.01 to 0.1%). The chain recombines TRBV27 with TRBJ2-7; 12 bases are a match to TRBD2. Looked up from germline, CDR1 is MNHEY and CDR2 is SMNVEV (reference sequence). CDR3 length equals 14 residues. V dropped 5 bases and J dropped 2; count of bases not matched to a gene: 1. CDR3 loop: CASSLAGGAYEQYF. Here the CDR3 DNA reads TGTGCCAGCAGTCTAGCGGGAGGGGCCTACGAGCAGTACTTC.

By sample fraction, this clonotype is large. CDR3 DNA sequence: TGTGCCAGCAGATTTTCAGTATCCCACGAGCAGTACTTC. Protein sequence: CASRFSVSHEQYF. This chain links TRBV28 with TRBJ2-7; D not resolved. This CDR3 spans 13 amino acids. Germline V gene data show CDR1 as MDHEN and CDR2 as SYDVKM. Trimming stripped 6 bases from V and 5 bases from J, with 14 bases between.

The V gene is TRBV28, the J gene TRBJ2-2; possibly TRBD1 for D (5 bases). Germline values: CDR1 MDHEN, CDR2 SYDVKM. The CDR3 sequence is 16 residues long. V lost 3 bases, J lost 1 base, and 12 bases lay in between. DNA for the CDR3: TGTGCCAGCAGTTTCCCCACGGACATGAACACCGGGGAGCTGTTTTTT. It codes for CASSFPTDMNTGELFF.